This T cell receptor (beta chain) derives from a study of T cells in tuberculosis. Across the whole study: A South African cohort included IGRA-negative adolescents, latently infected IGRA-positive adolescents and adults with active tuberculosis.

The CDR3 covers 16 residues. The V gene's germline CDR1 is SGDLS and CDR2 YYNGEE. V shed 0 bases and J 4 bases; nucleotides not matched to a gene: 8. Libraries were prepared by immunoSEQ multiplex PCR; TCRdb keeps only in-frame clonotypes and omits some of them. Of 35,000 to 40,000 clones in the sample, almost 95% are singletons; the top ten hold about 12%. Study conclusions and caveats: Active tuberculosis TCR-alpha repertoires lay closer to GMM-specific TCRs than IGRA-negative controls, suggesting clonal expansion.

To note about this clone: What it recognizes is unknown.

The sequence was collected from a donor between 10 and 35 years old with latent tuberculosis or without tuberculosis infection. Some clones in this sample may be carry-over from other donors' samples. The rearrangement links TRBV9 to TRBJ1-1; 8 bases map to TRBD1. Sequencing used PBMCs. The CDR3 bases are TGTGCCAGCAGCGTAGTGGGGCAGGGGGCAAGCACTGAAGCTTTCTTT. Translation: CASSVVGQGASTEAFF.